Below, one T cell receptor beta chain is given with its context. Its antigen is undetermined. This record belongs to a study of shared clonotypes between healthy human individuals. In the naive CD8 group, cells lacked CD45RO and were positively selected for CCR7, so terminally differentiated effector memory CD45RA+ cells were left out. CDR1 is SGHTA and CDR2 is FQGTGA in the germline V gene. The length of the CDR3 is 15 residues. Original processing methods: ImmunoSEQ output lacked quality scores and full-length reads, limiting matched filtering. Only in-frame clones appear in the TCRdb table, and some are missing; sequencing was by immunoSEQ multiplex PCR. V and J calls and clone size are as listed in that table; D and trimming were resolved from the DNA. The sample holds about 2.1 million clones, around 95% seen once. Study-wide findings and caveats: Among donors, clonotype sharing was expected to be affected by sequencing depth. Non-shared clonotypes had lower generation probabilities than those shared by all four donors. A handful of donors had roughly 5% of their naive CD4 clonotypes in common.

Sequenced input: naive CD8+ T cells from PBMCs. The chain couples TRBV7-3 to TRBJ2-5; 12 bases agree with TRBD1. The J call is in doubt because the DNA end fits TRBJ2-7 better. The clonotype was recovered from a man aged 18 to 29 in good health. Some clones in this sample may be carry-over from other donors' samples. CDR3 in amino acids: CASSFPGQGAHEQYF. For the CDR3, the DNA is TGTGCCAGCAGCTTCCCGGGACAGGGGGCCCACGAGCAGTACTTC.